Below, 8 T cell receptor beta chains from the same sample are listed, as sequenced in a study of shared clonotypes between healthy human individuals. Method: immunoSEQ multiplex PCR; TCRdb's copy keeps in-frame clones and lacks some. The sample yields under 2,000,000 clones, approximately 94% seen once. Selected positively for CCR7 and CD45RO-negative, naive CD8 cells excluded terminally differentiated effector memory CD45RA+ cells. The sample comprised naive CD8+ T cells sorted from blood. These receptors all come from a man younger than 35 in good health.

This chain links TRBV6-6 with TRBJ2-3; TRBD2 agrees at 9 bases. Trimming at V came to 3 bases and at J to 4 bases, leaving 8 bases not matched to a gene. Germline V gene data show CDR1 as MNHNY and CDR2 as SVGAGI (reference sequence). This CDR3 has 16 amino acids. DNA for the CDR3: TGTGCCAGCAGTTATTTTGCGGGGGGGCCCGCAGATACGCAGTATTTT. It translates to CASSYFAGGPADTQYF.

V and J are TRBV13 and TRBJ1-1; D perhaps matches TRBD1 (6 bases). The CDR3 runs 16 residues. The V end was cut by 4 bases, the J end by 0 bases, with 15 bases between. Per the germline V gene, CDR1 is PRHDT and CDR2 is FYEKMQ (reference sequence). The CDR3 is CASSSLWGAMNTEAFF. The CDR3, as DNA: TGTGCCAGCAGCTCCCTTTGGGGGGCCATGAACACTGAAGCTTTCTTT.

As to this clone: In the same sample, other DNA sequences code for this CDR3. This rearrangement joins TRBV20-1 to TRBJ2-3; the D is unclear. V lost 6 bases, J lost 2 bases, and 3 bases lay in between. Germline CDR1 and CDR2: DFQATT and SNEGSKA (reference sequence). CDR3 length: 10 amino acids. CDR3 protein: CSAITDTQYF. The CDR3 nucleotides read TGCAGTGCAATCACAGATACGCAGTATTTT.

The V gene is TRBV6-6, the J gene TRBJ2-5, with 11 bases aligning to TRBD2. Germline V gene lookup returns CDR1 MNHNY and CDR2 SVGAGI (reference sequence). The CDR3 has 15 amino acids. V gave up 0 bases and J gave up 4 bases; unmatched junction bases: 1. As DNA, the CDR3 is TGTGCCAGCAGTTACTCGGGGACTAGCGGAGAGACCCAGTACTTC. Its translation: CASSYSGTSGETQYF.

In this sample, this clone turned up once. The rearrangement links TRBV9 to TRBJ1-2; no clear D gene. The CDR3 totals 15 residues. CDR1 is SGDLS and CDR2 is YYNGEE in the germline V gene. The ends were cut back, 0 bases at V and 7 bases at J, with 16 bases in the middle. The CDR3 DNA reads TGTGCCAGCAGCGTAGCTGAAGGTTTTGGTGGTGGCTACACCTTC. It yields the protein CASSVAEGFGGGYTF.

The J gene is TRBJ2-5, the V gene TRBV21-1; the table's TRBD2 call for D was not verified on the DNA. TRBV21-1 is assigned pseudogene status. The length of the CDR3 is 16 residues. CDR3 in amino acids: CASSKGLRLAGASQYF. DNA of the CDR3: TGTGCCAGCAGCAAAGGGCTGAGACTAGCGGGAGCTTCCCAGTACTTC.

This clone was seen once. This chain connects TRBV7-9 to TRBJ2-1; D is ambiguous. CDR3 length: 12 residues. Germline V lookup: CDR1 SEHNR, CDR2 FQNEAQ (reference sequence). The V gene lost 2 bases and the J gene lost 8 bases, with 7 bases spanning the gap. The CDR3 DNA reads as TGTGCCAGCAGCTTACCCGCTTATGAGCAGTTCTTC. The encoded protein is CASSLPAYEQFF.

The rearrangement uses TRBV7-9 and TRBJ2-1; 8 bases match TRBD2. CDR3 length equals 15 residues. From germline, CDR1 is SEHNR and CDR2 FQNEAQ (reference sequence). The junction had 6 bases not matched to a gene; V was cut back by 0 bases and J by 8 bases. CDR3 amino acids: CASSLASGEAHEQFF. Here the CDR3 DNA reads TGTGCCAGCAGCTTAGCTAGCGGGGAGGCCCATGAGCAGTTCTTC.